What follows are 2 T cell receptor beta chains derived from one specimen sequenced in a study of blood T cell repertoires in COVID-19. Repertoires were generated with immunoSEQ multiplex PCR, while TCRdb's copy carries only in-frame clones and drops some. The sample includes some 150,000 clones, approximately 84% of them seen just once. Sequencing was done on a sample of peripheral blood. All receptors derive from a human donor with acute or convalescent COVID-19. The donor label of this sample is uncertain.

The rearrangement joins TRBV6-5 to TRBJ2-5; a weak D match, TRBD1 (5 bases). CDR1 is MNHEY and CDR2 is SVGAGI in the germline V gene. The V and J ends lost 0 bases and 2 bases respectively, with 13 bases between them. The CDR3 spans 16 residues. The CDR3, as DNA: TGTGCCAGCAGTTACTCAGGGGATCCCTATCAAGAGACCCAGTACTTC. Translated: CASSYSGDPYQETQYF.

V and J are TRBV6-1 and TRBJ2-3, with D possibly being TRBD2 (6 bases). The CDR3 is 12 residues long. Trimming cost V 7 bases and J 4 bases, with 9 bases left between them. The germline V gene encodes CDR1 MNHNS and CDR2 SASEGT. The DNA for the CDR3 is TGTGCCAGCAAGGCTAGCGCAGATACGCAGTATTTT. It codes for CASKASADTQYF.